This T cell receptor beta chain is drawn from a study of cytomegalovirus exposure and HLA in healthy donors. Study background: Early released data had about 85 million unique TCRs, all coming from HLA-typed donors.

In the PCR, 60 Vbeta and 13 Jbeta primers were used. TCRdb's table, derived via immunoSEQ multiplex PCR, lists solely in-frame clones and lacks some. The sample lists fewer than 200,000 clones, 65% to 85% occurring once. V dropped 0 bases and J dropped 1 base, with 6 bases sitting between them. Looked up from germline, CDR1 is LNHNV and CDR2 is YYDKDF (reference sequence). The CDR3 extends over 14 amino acids. The chain combines TRBV15 with TRBJ1-1; possibly TRBD1 for D (5 bases). This clonotype was sampled from a female donor in good health and CMV-seronegative. The specimen sequenced was PBMCs. CDR3 nucleotides: TGTGCCACCAGCAGAGATCAGGGGAACACTGAAGCTTTCTTT. It codes for CATSRDQGNTEAFF.